This T cell receptor (beta chain) was found in a study of metastatic and nonmetastatic thyroid tumors. Across the whole study: Malignant and benign thyroid patients had repertoires compared in peripheral blood and tumor or nodule tissue. The study, taken as a whole, reports: The reported finding was significantly higher TCR beta diversity in malignant thyroid tumors relative to benign nodules, in blood and tumor.

This clone was detected ten times or more. Its antigen is unidentified. Authors' data handling: Clinicopathological groups of papillary thyroid cancer showed CDR3 differences that were used to build a distant-metastasis classifier. TCRdb re-clonotyped the PCR reads through MiXCR. What appears here as the V and J calls and clone size reflects TCRdb's work, not the paper's. This sample has tens of thousands of clones, with around 15% found just once. Treatment of any kind had been given to no patient before thyroid surgery. Trimming shortened V by 6 bases and J by 6 bases, and 9 bases separated the two germline ends. Germline-derived CDR1 and CDR2 are MDHEN and SYDVKM. This CDR3 is built from 11 residues.

This chain links TRBV28 with TRBJ2-7; TRBD2 might be the D (6 bases). The sequencing input was blood. The clonotype comes from a male donor with papillary thyroid cancer or a benign thyroid nodule (not recorded which). Some clones in this sample may be carry-over from other donors' samples. The CDR3 sequence: CASREGSEQYF. CDR3 sequence (DNA): TGTGCCAGCAGGGAGGGATCCGAGCAGTACTTC. Full variable domain (outside the CDR3, taken from reference TRBV28 and TRBJ2-7): DVKVTQSSRYLVKRTGEKVFLECVQDMDHENMFWYRQDPGLGLRLIYFSYDVKMKEKGDIPEGYSVSREKKERFSLILESASTNQTSMYLCASREGSEQYFGPGTRLTVT.